This T cell receptor (beta chain) was identified during a study of technical replicates of blood from a handful of donors. Profiling relied on immunoSEQ multiplex PCR, and the TCRdb table lists in-frame clones only, not all of them. This table has about 59,000 clones, 80% to 95% appearing once. There are 13 residues in the CDR3. V was clipped by 7 bases and J by 4 bases; unmatched bases: 6. Germline V gives CDR1 SNHLY, CDR2 FYNNEI. Sequencing was carried out using PBMCs. This TCR came from a human donor in good health. Some clones in this sample may be carry-over from other donors' samples. V is TRBV2 and J is TRBJ1-2; 7 nucleotides align to TRBD1. Written as DNA, the CDR3 is TGTGCCAGCATCCCCCGGGACAGCTATGGCTACACCTTC. It translates to CASIPRDSYGYTF. Full variable domain (rest looked up from reference TRBV2 and TRBJ1-2): EPEVTQTPSHQVTQMGQEVILRCVPISNHLYFYWYRQILGQKVEFLVSFYNNEISEKSEIFDDQFSVERPDGSNFTLKIRSTKLEDSAMYFCASIPRDSYGYTFGSGTRLTVV.